This T cell receptor (beta chain) stems from a study of Ad26.COV2.S vaccination and SARS-CoV-2 variants. The treatment: 19 received Ad26.COV2.S at low or high dose, single or two shots; several received placebo; per-sample allocation not given. Material that was analyzed had been drawn on day 63 after the first vaccine or placebo injection. The protocol was immunoSEQ multiplex PCR, while the TCRdb copy is restricted to in-frame clones and leaves out a portion. The sample has roughly 330,000 clones; about nine tenths are singletons. This specimen was peripheral blood, taken in a trial of Ad26.COV2.S vaccine versus placebo. This TCR was recovered from a person aged 18-60 years who received the Ad26.COV2.S COVID-19 vaccine or a placebo.

The CDR3 is CASSLDRGQGEIYGYTF. In DNA, the CDR3 is TGTGCCAGCAGCTTGGATCGGGGACAGGGGGAGATCTATGGCTACACCTTC. This chain joins TRBV11-2 and TRBJ1-2, with 11 positions matching TRBD1. The CDR3 sequence is 17 residues long. Trimming cost V 3 bases and J 4 bases; bases outside gene matches: 10. Germline-derived CDR1 and CDR2 are SGHAT and FQNNGV.